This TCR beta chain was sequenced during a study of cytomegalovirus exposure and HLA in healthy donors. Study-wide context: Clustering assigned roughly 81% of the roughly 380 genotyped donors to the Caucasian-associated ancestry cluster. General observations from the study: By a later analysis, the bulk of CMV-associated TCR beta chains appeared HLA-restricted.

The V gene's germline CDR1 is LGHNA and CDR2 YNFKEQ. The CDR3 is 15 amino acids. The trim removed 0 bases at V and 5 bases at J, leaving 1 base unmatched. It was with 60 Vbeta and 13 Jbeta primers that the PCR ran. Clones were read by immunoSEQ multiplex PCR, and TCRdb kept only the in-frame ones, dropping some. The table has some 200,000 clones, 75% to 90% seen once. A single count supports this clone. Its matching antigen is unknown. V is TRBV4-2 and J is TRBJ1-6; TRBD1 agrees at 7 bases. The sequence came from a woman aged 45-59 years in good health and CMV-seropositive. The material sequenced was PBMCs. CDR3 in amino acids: CASSQEGGNNSPLHF. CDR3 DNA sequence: TGTGCCAGCAGCCAAGAAGGGGGCAATAATTCACCCCTCCACTTT.